This is a list of T cell receptor beta chains from one sample in a study of CD8 T cells in Susac syndrome. Each CDR3 protein is one row after TCRdb ran MiXCR on the immunoSEQ multiplex PCR reads. The repertoire includes 100,000 or so distinct CDR3 sequences, just under 95% of them detected once, and roughly 0.11% sits in the top ten. Material: CD8+ T cells from PBMCs. The receptors shown here come from a human donor in good health. CDR3s include the opening cysteine and the closing phenylalanine or tryptophan. D genes are given only for firm matches. Size tells how often a clone was seen (once, few, many) or the class of an expanded clone, and some rows leave it out.

j_gene	abundance	v_gene	d_gene	CDR3aa	CDR3nt
TRBJ2-2	NA	TRBV5-4	TRBD2	CASSSSTSVTGELFF	TGTGCCAGCAGCTCTTCGACTAGCGTTACCGGGGAGCTGTTTTTT
TRBJ2-5	NA	TRBV7-3	TRBD2	CASSWGGLATQYF	TGTGCCAGCAGCTGGGGGGGTCTTGCGACCCAGTACTTC
TRBJ2-1	once	TRBV3-1	NA	CASSQGTGNEQFF	TGTGCCAGCAGCCAAGGAACCGGGAACGAGCAGTTCTTC
TRBJ1-5	NA	TRBV12-3/TRBV12-4	NA	CASSLGDGRYQPQHF	TGTGCCAGCAGTTTAGGGGACGGGCGATATCAGCCCCAGCATTTT
TRBJ2-1	NA	TRBV4-2	TRBD1	CASSQGLTGPDNEQFF	TGTGCCAGCAGCCAAGGCCTGACAGGGCCGGACAATGAGCAGTTCTTC
TRBJ1-2	NA	TRBV20-1	NA	CSATGQGGSGYTF	TGCAGTGCCACAGGGCAGGGAGGGAGTGGCTACACCTTC
TRBJ2-1	NA	TRBV14	TRBD2	CASRSTSGSYNEQFF	TGTGCCAGCAGGTCAACTAGCGGGAGTTACAATGAGCAGTTCTTC
TRBJ2-7	once	TRBV3-1	TRBD2	CASSRTSGGASYEQYF	TGTGCCAGCAGCCGGACTAGCGGGGGAGCCTCCTACGAGCAGTACTTC
TRBJ2-7	few	TRBV2	TRBD2	CASRGLAGPNSYEQYF	TGTGCCAGCAGGGGACTAGCGGGGCCGAATTCCTACGAGCAGTACTTC
TRBJ2-7	NA	TRBV4-2	NA	CASSTGEAYEQYF	TGTGCCAGCAGTACAGGGGAGGCCTACGAGCAGTACTTC
TRBJ2-2	NA	TRBV11-2	NA	CASSSEWTETGELFF	TGTGCCAGCAGCTCCGAATGGACAGAGACCGGGGAGCTGTTTTTT
TRBJ1-2	once	TRBV3-1	NA	CASSQDVLARRGYTF	TGTGCCAGCAGCCAAGACGTGCTTGCCCGTAGGGGCTACACCTTC
TRBJ1-1	NA	TRBV13	TRBD1	CASSSKIGTGNTEAFF	TGTGCCAGCAGCTCAAAAATAGGGACAGGAAACACTGAAGCTTTCTTT
TRBJ2-1	once	TRBV14	TRBD2	CASSPVSGRANYNEQFF	TGTGCCAGCAGCCCGGTTAGCGGGAGGGCCAATTACAATGAGCAGTTCTTC
TRBJ1-6	once	TRBV7-8	NA	CASSLVYGQNNSPLHF	TGTGCCAGCAGCTTAGTTTACGGGCAGAATAATTCACCCCTCCACTTT
TRBJ2-5	NA	TRBV29-1	TRBD1	CSVLGQDQETQYF	TGCAGCGTCCTTGGACAGGACCAAGAGACCCAGTACTTC
TRBJ1-1	NA	TRBV29-1	NA	CSVEGGGANTEAFF	TGCAGCGTTGAAGGCGGGGGCGCGAATACTGAAGCTTTCTTT
TRBJ2-3	once	TRBV18	TRBD1	CASSTRQGSTDTQYF	TGTGCCAGCTCAACCCGACAGGGCAGCACAGATACGCAGTATTTT
TRBJ2-7	NA	TRBV7-9	TRBD2	CASSLEGIAGVEQYF	TGTGCCAGCAGCTTAGAGGGGATTGCGGGAGTTGAGCAGTACTTC
TRBJ2-3	NA	TRBV18	TRBD2	CASSPLAGDDTQYF	TGTGCCAGCTCACCCCTAGCGGGTGATGATACGCAGTATTTT
TRBJ2-1	NA	TRBV7-9	TRBD2	CASSSRTSLVSGSYNEQFF	TGTGCCAGCAGCTCGAGGACTAGTTTAGTATCCGGCTCCTACAATGAGCAGTTCTTC